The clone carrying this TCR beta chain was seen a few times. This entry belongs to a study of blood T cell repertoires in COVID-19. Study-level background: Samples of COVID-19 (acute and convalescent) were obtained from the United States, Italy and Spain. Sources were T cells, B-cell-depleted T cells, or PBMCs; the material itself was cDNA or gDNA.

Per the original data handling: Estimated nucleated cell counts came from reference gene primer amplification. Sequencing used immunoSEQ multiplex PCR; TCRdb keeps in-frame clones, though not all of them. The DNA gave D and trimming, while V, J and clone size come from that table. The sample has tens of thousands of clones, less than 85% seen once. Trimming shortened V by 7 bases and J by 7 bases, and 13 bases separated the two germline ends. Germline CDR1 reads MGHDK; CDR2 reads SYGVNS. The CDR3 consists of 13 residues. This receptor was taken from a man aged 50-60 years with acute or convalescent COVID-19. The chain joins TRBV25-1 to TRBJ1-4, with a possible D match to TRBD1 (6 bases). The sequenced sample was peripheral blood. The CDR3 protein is CASTLGGGEKLFF. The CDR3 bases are TGTGCCAGCACCCTGGGAGGGGGTGAAAAACTGTTTTTT.